This T cell receptor (beta chain) was recovered during a study of radiation and T cells in renal cell carcinoma. Study-level results: Top tumor clonotypes rose in blood 2 weeks post-radiation, then contracted.

Described treatment: 15 Gy SBRT to primary tumor, nephrectomy 4 weeks later. The CDR3 loop spans 15 amino acids. Between the trimmed V and J ends, which lost 1 base and 5 bases, there was a span of 14 bases. Germline V gene data show CDR1 as MNHNS and CDR2 as SASEGT. Clones were read by immunoSEQ multiplex PCR, and TCRdb kept only the in-frame ones, dropping some. In the table there are just over 15,000 clones, 64% of which are singletons. This clone was counted between two and nine times. Its matching antigen is unknown. This receptor was taken from an older woman with renal cell carcinoma. The gene calls are TRBV6-1 and TRBJ2-5; possibly TRBD1 for D (5 bases). Sequences were derived from tumor tissue, sampled from a patient whose treatment included radiotherapy and nephrectomy. CDR3 nucleotides: TGTGCCAGCAGTGAAGTATCAGGGAATTCGGAGACCCAGTACTTC. Protein: CASSEVSGNSETQYF.